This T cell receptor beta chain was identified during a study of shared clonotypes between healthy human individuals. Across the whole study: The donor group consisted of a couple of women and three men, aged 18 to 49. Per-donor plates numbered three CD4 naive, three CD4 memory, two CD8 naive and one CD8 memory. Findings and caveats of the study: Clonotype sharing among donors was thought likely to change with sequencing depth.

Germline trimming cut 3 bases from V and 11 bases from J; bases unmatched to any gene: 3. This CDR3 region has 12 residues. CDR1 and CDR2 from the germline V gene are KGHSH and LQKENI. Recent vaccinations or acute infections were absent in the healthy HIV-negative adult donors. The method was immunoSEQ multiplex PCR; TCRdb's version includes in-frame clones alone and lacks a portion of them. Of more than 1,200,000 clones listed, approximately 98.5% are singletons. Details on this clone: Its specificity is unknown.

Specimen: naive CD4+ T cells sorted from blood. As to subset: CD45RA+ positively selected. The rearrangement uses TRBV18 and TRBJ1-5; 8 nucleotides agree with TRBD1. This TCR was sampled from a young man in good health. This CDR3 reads CASSPRQGTQHF. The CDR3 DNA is TGTGCCAGCTCACCCCGACAGGGGACCCAGCATTTT. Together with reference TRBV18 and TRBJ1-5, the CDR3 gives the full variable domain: NAGVMQNPRHLVRRRGQEARLRCSPMKGHSHVYWYRQLPEEGLKFMVYLQKENIIDESGMPKERFSAEFPKEGPSILRIQQVVRGDSAAYFCASSPRQGTQHFGDGTRLSIL.